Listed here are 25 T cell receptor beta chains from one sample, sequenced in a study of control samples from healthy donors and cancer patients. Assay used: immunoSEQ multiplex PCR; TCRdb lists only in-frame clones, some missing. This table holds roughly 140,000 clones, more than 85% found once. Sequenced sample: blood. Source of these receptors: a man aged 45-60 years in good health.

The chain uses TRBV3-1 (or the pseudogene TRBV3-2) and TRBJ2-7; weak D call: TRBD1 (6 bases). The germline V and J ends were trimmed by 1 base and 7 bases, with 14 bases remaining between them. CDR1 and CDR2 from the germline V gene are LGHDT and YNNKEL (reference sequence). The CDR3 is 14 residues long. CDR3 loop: CASSQVWAQGEQYF. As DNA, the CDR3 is TGTGCCAGCAGCCAAGTTTGGGCCCAGGGGGAGCAGTACTTC.

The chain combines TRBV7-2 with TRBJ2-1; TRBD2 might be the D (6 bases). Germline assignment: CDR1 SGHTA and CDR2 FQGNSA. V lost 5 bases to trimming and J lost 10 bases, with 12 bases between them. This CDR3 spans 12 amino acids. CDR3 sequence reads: CASSAGPREQFF. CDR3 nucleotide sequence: TGTGCCAGCAGCGCGGGACCACGGGAGCAGTTCTTC.

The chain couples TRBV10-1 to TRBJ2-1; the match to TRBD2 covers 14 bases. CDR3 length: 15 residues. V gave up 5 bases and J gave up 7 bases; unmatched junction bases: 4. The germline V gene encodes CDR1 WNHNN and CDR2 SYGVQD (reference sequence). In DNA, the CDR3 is TGCGCCAGCAGTCCGGGACTAGCGGGAGTTAATGAGCAGTTCTTC. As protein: CASSPGLAGVNEQFF.

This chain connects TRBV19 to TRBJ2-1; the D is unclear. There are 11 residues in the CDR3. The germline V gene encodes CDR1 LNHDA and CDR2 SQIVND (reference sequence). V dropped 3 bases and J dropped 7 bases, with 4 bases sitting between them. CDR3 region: CASSMLNEQFF. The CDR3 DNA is TGTGCCAGTAGTATGTTAAATGAGCAGTTCTTC.

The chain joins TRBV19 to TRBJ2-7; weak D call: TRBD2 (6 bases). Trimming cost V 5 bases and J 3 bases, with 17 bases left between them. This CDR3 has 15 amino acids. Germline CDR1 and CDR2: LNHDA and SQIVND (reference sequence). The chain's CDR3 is CASSPPGRRGYEQYF. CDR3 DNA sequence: TGTGCCAGTAGTCCCCCGGGCCGGAGGGGCTACGAGCAGTACTTC. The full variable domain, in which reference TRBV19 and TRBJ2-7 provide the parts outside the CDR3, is DGGITQSPKYLFRKEGQNVTLSCEQNLNHDAMYWYRQDPGQGLRLIYYSQIVNDFQKGDIAEGYSVSREKKESFPLTVTSAQKNPTAFYLCASSPPGRRGYEQYFGPGTRLTVT.

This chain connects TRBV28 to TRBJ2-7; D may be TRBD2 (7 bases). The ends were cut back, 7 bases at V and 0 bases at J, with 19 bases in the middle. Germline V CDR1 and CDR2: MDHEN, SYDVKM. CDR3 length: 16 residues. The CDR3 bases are TGTGCCAGCACCCCGGGGGGCGGCGGCAACTCCTACGAGCAGTACTTC. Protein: CASTPGGGGNSYEQYF.

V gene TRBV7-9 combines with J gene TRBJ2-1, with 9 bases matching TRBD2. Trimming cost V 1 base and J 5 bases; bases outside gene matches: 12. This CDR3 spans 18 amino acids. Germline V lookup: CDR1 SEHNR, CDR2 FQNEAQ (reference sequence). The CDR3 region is CASSLERLAVRTDNEQFF. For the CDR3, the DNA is TGTGCCAGCAGCTTAGAGAGACTAGCGGTAAGAACCGACAATGAGCAGTTCTTC.

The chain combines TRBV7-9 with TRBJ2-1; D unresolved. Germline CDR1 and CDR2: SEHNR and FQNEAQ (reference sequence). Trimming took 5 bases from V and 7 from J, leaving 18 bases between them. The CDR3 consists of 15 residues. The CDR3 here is CASSPLGFGQNEQFF. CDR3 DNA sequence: TGTGCCAGCAGCCCATTAGGCTTCGGGCAAAATGAGCAGTTCTTC. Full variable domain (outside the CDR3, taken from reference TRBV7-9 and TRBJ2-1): DTGVSQNPRHKITKRGQNVTFRCDPISEHNRLYWYRQTLGQGPEFLTYFQNEAQLEKSRLLSDRFSAERPKGSFSTLEIQRTEQGDSAMYLCASSPLGFGQNEQFFGPGTRLTVL.

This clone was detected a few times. DNA of the CDR3: TGTGCCAGCAGTACCCCGGGACAGTTTGAGGCTTTCTTT. Residues: CASSTPGQFEAFF. The chain uses TRBV28 and TRBJ1-1; 7 nucleotides agree with TRBD1. Germline CDR1 MDHEN, CDR2 SYDVKM. The V and J ends lost 5 bases and 11 bases, in that order; junction bases with no gene match: 11. The CDR3 has 13 amino acids.

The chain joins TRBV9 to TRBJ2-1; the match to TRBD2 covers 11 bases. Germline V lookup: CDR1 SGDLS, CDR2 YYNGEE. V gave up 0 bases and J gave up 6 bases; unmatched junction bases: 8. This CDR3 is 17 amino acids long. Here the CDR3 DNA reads TGTGCCAGCAGCGTAGGAGGTAGCGGGAGGGTGGGCAATGAGCAGTTCTTC. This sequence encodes CASSVGGSGRVGNEQFF.

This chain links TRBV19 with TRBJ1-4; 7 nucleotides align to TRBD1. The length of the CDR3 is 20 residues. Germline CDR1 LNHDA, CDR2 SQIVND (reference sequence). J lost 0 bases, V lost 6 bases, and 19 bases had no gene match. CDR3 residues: CASRMPGTELYSATNEKLFF. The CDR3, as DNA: TGTGCCAGTAGGATGCCCGGGACAGAACTATACTCTGCAACTAATGAAAAACTGTTTTTT.

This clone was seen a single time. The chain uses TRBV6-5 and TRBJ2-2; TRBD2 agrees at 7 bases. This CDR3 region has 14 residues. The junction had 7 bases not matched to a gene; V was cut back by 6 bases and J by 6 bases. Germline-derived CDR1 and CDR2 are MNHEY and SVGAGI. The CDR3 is CASRREGPPGELFF. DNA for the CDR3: TGTGCCAGCAGGAGGGAGGGCCCCCCCGGGGAGCTGTTTTTT.

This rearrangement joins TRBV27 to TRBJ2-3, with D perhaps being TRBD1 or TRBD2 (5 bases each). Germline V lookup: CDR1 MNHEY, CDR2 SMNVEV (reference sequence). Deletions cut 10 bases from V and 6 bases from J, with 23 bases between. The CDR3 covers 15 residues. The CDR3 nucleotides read TGTGCCACCGGTCCTCTTTTCGGGGCAGGCGATACGCAGTATTTT. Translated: CATGPLFGAGDTQYF.

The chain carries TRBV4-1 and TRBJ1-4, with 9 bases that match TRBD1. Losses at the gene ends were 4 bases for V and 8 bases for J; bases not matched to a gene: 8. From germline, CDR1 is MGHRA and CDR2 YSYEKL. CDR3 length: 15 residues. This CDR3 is CASSRTRDRGEKLFF. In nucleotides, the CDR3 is TGCGCCAGCAGCCGCACCCGAGACAGGGGGGAAAAACTGTTTTTT.

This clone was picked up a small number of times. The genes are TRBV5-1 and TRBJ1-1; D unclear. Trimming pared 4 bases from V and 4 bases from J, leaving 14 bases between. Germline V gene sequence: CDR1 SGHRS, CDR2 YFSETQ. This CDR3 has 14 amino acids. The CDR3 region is CASSQKGGSTEAFF. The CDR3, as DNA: TGCGCCAGCAGCCAGAAGGGCGGGAGCACTGAAGCTTTCTTT.

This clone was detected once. The CDR3 sequence: CASSLMANSYNSPLHF. The CDR3 DNA reads as TGTGCCAGCAGCTTAATGGCAAACTCCTATAATTCACCCCTCCACTTT. V is TRBV7-3 and J is TRBJ1-6; D not certain. Germline lookup yields CDR1 SGHTA and CDR2 FQGTGA. Deletions cut 1 base from V and 0 bases from J, with 7 bases between. CDR3 length: 16 amino acids.

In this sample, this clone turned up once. In DNA, the CDR3 is TGTGCCAGTAGTATCCAAAGGGGGGTCTGGGAGACCCAGTACTTC. This encodes CASSIQRGVWETQYF. The genes are TRBV19 and TRBJ2-5; D tentatively reads TRBD1 or TRBD2 (6 bases each). Germline lookup yields CDR1 LNHDA and CDR2 SQIVND (reference sequence). The length of the CDR3 is 15 residues. Trimming shortened V by 3 bases and J by 5 bases, and 16 bases separated the two germline ends.

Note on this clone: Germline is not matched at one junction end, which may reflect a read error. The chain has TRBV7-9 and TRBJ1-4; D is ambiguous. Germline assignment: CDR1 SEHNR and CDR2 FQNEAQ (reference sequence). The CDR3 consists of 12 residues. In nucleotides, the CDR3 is TGTGCCAGCAGTTTAGGACCCGCTCAACTGTTTTTT. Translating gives CASSLGPAQLFF.

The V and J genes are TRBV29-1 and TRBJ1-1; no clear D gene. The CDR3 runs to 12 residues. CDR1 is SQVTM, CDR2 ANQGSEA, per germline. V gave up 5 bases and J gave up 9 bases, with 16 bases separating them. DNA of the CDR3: TGCAGCGTTCTGGACGGCGTAAGCAAAGCTTTCTTT. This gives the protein CSVLDGVSKAFF.

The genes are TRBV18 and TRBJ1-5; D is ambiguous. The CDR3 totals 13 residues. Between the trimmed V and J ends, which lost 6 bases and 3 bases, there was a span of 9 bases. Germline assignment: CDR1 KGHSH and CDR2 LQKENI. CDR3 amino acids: CASSDLFNQPQHF. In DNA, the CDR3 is TGTGCCAGCTCGGACTTATTCAATCAGCCCCAGCATTTT.

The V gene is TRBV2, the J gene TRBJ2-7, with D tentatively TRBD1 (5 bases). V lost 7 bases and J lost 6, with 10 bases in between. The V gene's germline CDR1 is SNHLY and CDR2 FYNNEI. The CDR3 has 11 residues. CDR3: CASTRVSEQYF. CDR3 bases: TGTGCCAGCACCAGGGTGTCCGAGCAGTACTTC.

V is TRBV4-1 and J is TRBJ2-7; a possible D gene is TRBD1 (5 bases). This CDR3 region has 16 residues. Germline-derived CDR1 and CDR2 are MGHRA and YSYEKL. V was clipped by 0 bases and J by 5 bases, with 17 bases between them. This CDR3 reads CASSQEGQNRWNEQYF. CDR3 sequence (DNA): TGCGCCAGCAGCCAAGAGGGGCAAAACAGGTGGAACGAGCAGTACTTC.

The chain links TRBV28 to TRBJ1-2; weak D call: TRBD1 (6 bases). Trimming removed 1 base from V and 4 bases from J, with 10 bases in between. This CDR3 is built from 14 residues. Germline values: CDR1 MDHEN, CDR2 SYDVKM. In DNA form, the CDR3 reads TGTGCCAGCAGTTTATACAGGGAGGGCTATGGCTACACCTTC. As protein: CASSLYREGYGYTF.

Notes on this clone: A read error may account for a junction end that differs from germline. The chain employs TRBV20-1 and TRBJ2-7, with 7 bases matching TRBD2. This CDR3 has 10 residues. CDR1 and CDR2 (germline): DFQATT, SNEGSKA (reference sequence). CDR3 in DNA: TGTGGAGCGGGGTCCTACGAGCAGTACTTC. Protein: CGAGSYEQYF.

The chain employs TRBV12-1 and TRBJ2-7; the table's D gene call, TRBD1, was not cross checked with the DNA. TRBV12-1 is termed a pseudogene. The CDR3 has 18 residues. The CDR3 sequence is CASSWGVLQGAGSYEQYF. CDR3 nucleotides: TGTGCCAGCAGCTGGGGGGTGCTCCAGGGGGCTGGCTCCTACGAGCAGTACTTC.